This TCR beta chain appears in the sequencing data of a study of OX40 agonist ivuxolimab in advanced cancers. Study-level background: Ivuxolimab was a fully human IgG2 agonistic monoclonal antibody targeting the costimulatory receptor OX40 (CD134). Intravenous ivuxolimab was administered to patients every 2 weeks at six dose levels: 0.01, 0.1, 0.3, 1.5, 3 and 10 mg/kg. Among the approximately 50 dose-escalation patients, around 20 had hepatocellular carcinoma, around 15 melanoma, 9 renal cell carcinoma and 9 head and neck cancer. In the dose-escalation cohort, around 80% of patients were male, and the mean age was roughly 56 years with a range of roughly 23 to 79. Patients were allowed to have had prior anti-PD-1, anti-PD-L1 or anti-CTLA-4 therapy, and around 40% of the dose-escalation patients had previously received checkpoint inhibitors. Three dose-escalation patients achieved partial responses, one with hepatocellular carcinoma and two with cutaneous melanoma. The point of sequencing TCRbeta in the periphery was to test whether ivuxolimab changed TCR sequence diversity and drove clonal T-cell expansion. The paper covers the monotherapy dose-escalation part of the phase I ivuxolimab trial, which included N ≈ 50 patients. Study-level results and caveats: Low levels of normalized T-cell clonal expansion were also seen in some patients who did not respond. After ivuxolimab, CD8+ T cells had more expanded clones than CD4+ T cells on average. In the 0.1-3.0 mg/kg groups, partial responders had among the lowest normalized peripheral clonal expansion, particularly in CD8+ T cells. At doses of 0.1 to 3.0 mg/kg, clonal expansion of both CD4+ and CD8+ blood T cells was observed from baseline to week 6. The antigen specificity of the peripheral T cells that underwent clonal expansion was not determined.

Details on this clone: It has no known antigen specificity. Base qualities are not recorded, but no much larger clone differs from it by a single base.

Patients with autoimmune disease history or receiving systemic immunosuppression were excluded from the trial. In every dose cohort, peripheral blood was drawn for TCR sequencing at baseline, cycle 4 day 1, and cycle 7 day 1. Samples were obtained from an open-label, multicenter, first-in-human phase I dose-escalation trial of ivuxolimab. The trial enrolled adults with locally advanced or metastatic head and neck squamous cell, hepatocellular, melanoma or renal cell carcinoma. Before TCR sequencing, CD4+ and CD8+ T cells were separately sorted from peripheral blood. Genomic DNA was extracted from sorted cells for sequencing of the TCRbeta CDR3 region. The immunoSEQ Assay was used for sequencing of TCRbeta CDR3 regions. TCRdb limited this immuneACCESS table to in-frame rearrangements with V and J called. A share of clones is missing; checked studies link under half to unresolved V genes, and the rest is unexplained. The table for this sample lists around 20,000 clones; 86% of them were counted only once. The ten largest clones take up 25% of the sample.

The CDR3, cysteine through phenylalanine, is 16 amino acids long. Only the CDR3 region is kept as DNA, spanning 48 bases read in frame from base 1. CDR1 is given as SGHVS and CDR2 as FNYEAQ, both from the germline V gene. Trimming accounts for 5 bases at V and 7 bases at J, while the number of junction bases matched to no gene is 13. This TCR was sampled from an adult with an advanced solid tumor such as melanoma, head and neck, liver or kidney cancer. The chain joins TRBV7-6 to TRBJ2-1, and TRBD2 matches 8 of the central bases. The specimen was CD4+ or CD8+ T cells sorted from blood, collected in a trial of the OX40 agonist ivuxolimab. The bases read TGTGCCAGCAGCGCCGGGACTAGTTATCGAGGAAATGAGCAGTTCTTC. This translates into CASSAGTSYRGNEQFF.